This T cell receptor (beta chain) was identified in a study of T cell responses to AZD1222 COVID-19 vaccine. Regarding the study as a whole: Donors were mostly white British, more females; clonal diversity possibly underestimated. Repertoires were obtained solely post-peak T cell response. Reportedly, nearly half of unique spike TCRs recognized epitopes outside B.1.351/B.1.1.7 mutations.

TCRdb's table, derived via immunoSEQ multiplex PCR, lists solely in-frame clones and lacks some. The data contain around 150,000 clones, 92% of them seen just once; the ten biggest clones take up about 4.5%. Regarding this clone: No antigen is known for it.

This sequence originates from an adult in good health. The sequences come from peripheral blood, collected on day 0 of MenACWY control vaccination.

The CDR3 bases are TGCGCCAGCAGCCCCCGGACAGGGCTGGACGAGCAGTACTTC. It is translated as CASSPRTGLDEQYF. This chain connects TRBV5-1 to TRBJ2-7, with 8 bases that match TRBD1. CDR3 length equals 14 residues. With 4 bases clipped from V and 5 bases from J, the junction kept 8 bases outside the gene matches. Per the germline V gene, CDR1 is SGHRS and CDR2 is YFSETQ. Looking up the rest from reference TRBV5-1 and TRBJ2-7 gives the full variable domain: KAGVTQTPRYLIKTRGQQVTLSCSPISGHRSVSWYQQTPGQGLQFLFEYFSETQRNKGNFPGRFSGRQFSNSRSEMNVSTLELGDSALYLCASSPRTGLDEQYFGPGTRLTVT.